The T cell receptor beta chain under discussion was sequenced for a study of T-cell reconstitution after alpha-beta-depleted transplantation in children. Study-wide findings and caveats: The authors attributed T-cell counts and diversity one year after transplant mostly to newly produced T cells.

The TCRbeta library was prepared with unique molecular identifiers. TCRdb passed the PCR reads through MiXCR, listing each CDR3 protein once. The table shows approximately 430,000 distinct CDR3 sequences, with around 15% occurring only once. The sample holds a few counts of this clonotype. Its antigen remains unidentified. This TCR came from a boy under two years old who had a stem cell transplant for Wiskott-Aldrich syndrome, so the T cells may come from the graft donor. The starting material was PBMCs, mostly from graft donor cells, obtained 360 days after TCRalphabeta/CD19-depleted stem cell transplant.

The DNA for the CDR3 is TGTGCCAGCAGCTTTGCTCCGGGACAGGGGGGCGAAAAACTGTTTTTT. Its translation: CASSFAPGQGGEKLFF. The V and J genes are TRBV6-1 and TRBJ1-4, with TRBD1 matching over 11 bases. Trimming took 6 bases from V and 8 from J; bases not matched to a gene: 11. The V gene's germline CDR1 is MNHNS and CDR2 SASEGT. The CDR3 extends over 16 amino acids.